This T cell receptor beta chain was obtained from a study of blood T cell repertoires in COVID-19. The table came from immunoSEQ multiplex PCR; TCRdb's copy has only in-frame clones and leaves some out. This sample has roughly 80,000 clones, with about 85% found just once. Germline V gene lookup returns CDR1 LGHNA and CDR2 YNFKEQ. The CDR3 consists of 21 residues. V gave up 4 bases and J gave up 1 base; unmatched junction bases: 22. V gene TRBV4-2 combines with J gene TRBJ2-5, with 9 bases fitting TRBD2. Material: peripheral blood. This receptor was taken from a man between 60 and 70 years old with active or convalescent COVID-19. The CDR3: CASSPGGRGGAFRPSQETQYF. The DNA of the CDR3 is TGTGCCAGCAGCCCCGGAGGACGCGGGGGGGCCTTCCGTCCGTCCCAAGAGACCCAGTACTTC.